This TCR beta chain was documented in a study of glioma-infiltrating T cells. Turning to the study itself: Sequencing aimed for about 4.5- to 11-fold coverage of about 940,000 peripheral T cells. Study observations and caveats: CDR3 overlap between tissue and blood was very small.

Amplification of TCR alpha and beta CDR3 regions from RNA used iRepertoire nested multiplex PCR. Input was about 100-450 ng of tissue mRNA or PBMC total RNA. TCRdb ran MiXCR on the multiplex PCR reads and lists one entry per CDR3 protein. The repertoire holds around 350,000 distinct CDR3 sequences, with roughly two fifths as singletons. The CDR3 runs 14 residues. The ends were cut back, 6 bases at V and 2 bases at J, with 14 bases in the middle. Germline assignment: CDR1 MNHEY and CDR2 SVGEGT. This clonotype was seen many times. Its antigen is not known. What was sequenced was glioma tissue, nonneoplastic brain tissue, or PBMCs (not recorded which). The receptor comes from a human donor with low-grade glioma or glioblastoma, undergoing nonglioma brain surgery, or in good health (not recorded which). V gene TRBV6-2 or TRBV6-3 combines with J gene TRBJ2-7, with a tentative D call TRBD1 (5 bases). The DNA for the CDR3 is TGTGCCAGCAGCTCCCCGACAGTGACCTACGAGCAGTACTTC. This sequence encodes CASSSPTVTYEQYF.